Described below is a single T cell receptor (beta chain) sequence and its context. Germline V lookup: CDR1 SGHTA, CDR2 FQGTGA. The V end was cut by 4 bases, the J end by 7 bases, with 16 bases between. CDR3 size: 15 residues. The assay was immunoSEQ multiplex PCR, and TCRdb's table has in-frame clones only and misses some. The sample lists a few hundred thousand clones, 87% occurring once. The sample belongs to a study of blood T cell repertoires in COVID-19. This clonotype was sampled from a woman under 40 who had recovered from COVID-19. The chain combines TRBV7-3 with TRBJ2-2, with D perhaps matching TRBD2 (5 bases). Material: PBMCs or T cells enriched from blood (not recorded which). DNA of the CDR3: TGTGCCAGCAGCTATAGACCAGAGGGTGGCGGGGAGCTGTTTTTT. It codes for CASSYRPEGGGELFF.